These T cell receptor beta chains were read from a single sample in a study of cytomegalovirus exposure and HLA in healthy donors. Profiled with immunoSEQ multiplex PCR; TCRdb holds only in-frame clones, not every one. This sample contains about 110,000 clones. Source material: PBMCs. These receptors all stem from a man aged 40-55 years in good health and CMV-seropositive. The conserved cysteine and the conserved F or W are not part of the CDR3 here.

>TRBV7-9
ASGSAGQGRITYEQY
>TRBV5-1
ASSFRGDEQY
>TRBV7-2
ASSLAPRDRWIPYSGNTIY
>TRBV15
ATSFGTGGTQY
>TRBV6-5
ASSLSSGNTIY
>TRBV19
ASSEGVTSAHTDTQY
>TRBV28
ASSLQTFNQPQH
>TRBV7-9
ASSSPRGGASYEQY
>TRBV5-1
ASTNEREAAYEQY
>TRBV12-5
ASGPRGAGAEQF
>TRBV6-6
ASSYPEVIEQY
>TRBV5-1
ASSLELTGPYEQY
>TRBV18
ASSPGLARDTQY
>TRBV11-2
ASSSGTSRFSGNTIY
>TRBV7-2
ASTVAGGEQY
>TRBV19
ASSIVPGGEQY
>TRBV2
ASIRDRVTDSYGYT
>TRBV2
ASKGTTNTGELF
>TRBV5-6
ASSLNFNRLGSYEQY
>TRBV6-1
ASSDQDREYTGELF
>TRBV2
ASWQGDGTGELF
>TRBV7-9
ASSSTSYEQY